This T cell receptor (beta chain) appears in the sequencing data of a study of identical twins. Germline V lookup: CDR1 LNHDA, CDR2 SQIVND (reference sequence). CDR3 length equals 11 residues. Trimming shortened V by 6 bases and J by 7 bases, and 7 bases separated the two germline ends. Template switching introduced a universal primer site, and the cDNA bore unique molecular identifiers. TCRdb independently ran MiXCR on the 5' RACE reads; one entry per CDR3 protein. This sample yields 250,000 or so distinct CDR3 sequences, of which roughly 7.5% are seen a single time; around 5.4% belongs to the top ten. The sample was also reused in another study, on yellow fever vaccine responses in identical twins.

The sample taken for sequencing was CD8+ T cells sorted from blood. The J gene is TRBJ2-1, the V gene TRBV19; D remains ambiguous. The origin of this receptor is a woman under 30 in good health. In DNA form, the CDR3 reads TGTGCCAGTAGGGCGCGTAATGAGCAGTTCTTC. This gives the protein CASRARNEQFF.